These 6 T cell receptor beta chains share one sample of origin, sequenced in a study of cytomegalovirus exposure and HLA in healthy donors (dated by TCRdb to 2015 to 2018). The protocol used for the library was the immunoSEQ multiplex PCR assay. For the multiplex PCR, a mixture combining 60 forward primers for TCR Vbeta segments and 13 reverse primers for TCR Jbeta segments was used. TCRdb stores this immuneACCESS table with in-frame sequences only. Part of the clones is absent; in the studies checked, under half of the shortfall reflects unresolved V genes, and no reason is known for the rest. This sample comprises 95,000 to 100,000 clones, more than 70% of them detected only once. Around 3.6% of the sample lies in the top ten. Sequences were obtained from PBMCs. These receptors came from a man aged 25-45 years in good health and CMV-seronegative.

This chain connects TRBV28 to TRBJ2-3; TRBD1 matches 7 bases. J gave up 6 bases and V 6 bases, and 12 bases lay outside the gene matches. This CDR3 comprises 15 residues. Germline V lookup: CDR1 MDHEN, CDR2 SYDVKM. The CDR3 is CASRPMGQPRDTQYF. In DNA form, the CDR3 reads TGTGCCAGCAGACCGATGGGACAGCCGAGGGATACGCAGTATTTT.

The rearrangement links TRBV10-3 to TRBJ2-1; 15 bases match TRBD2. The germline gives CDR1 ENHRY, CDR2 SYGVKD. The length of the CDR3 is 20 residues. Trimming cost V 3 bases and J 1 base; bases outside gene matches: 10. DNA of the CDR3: TGTGCCATCAGTGAAGGTCGGACTAGCGGGAGGGCCAAGTCCTACAATGAGCAGTTCTTC. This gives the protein CAISEGRTSGRAKSYNEQFF.

CDR3 nucleotides: TGTGCCAGCAGACGGGAACTAGCGCCGAGGGGCACCGGGGAGCTGTTTTTT. Translation gives CASRRELAPRGTGELFF. The rearrangement uses TRBV27 and TRBJ2-2, with TRBD2 matching 7 bases. The ends lost 6 bases at V and 4 bases at J; junction bases unmatched: 14. CDR3 length equals 17 residues. Germline CDR1 is MNHEY and CDR2 is SMNVEV (reference sequence).

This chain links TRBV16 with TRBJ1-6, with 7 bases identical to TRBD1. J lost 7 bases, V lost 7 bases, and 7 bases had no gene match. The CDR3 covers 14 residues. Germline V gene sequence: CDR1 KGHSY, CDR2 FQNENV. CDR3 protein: CASNNRGDNSPLHF. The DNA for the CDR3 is TGTGCCAGCAATAACAGGGGTGACAATTCACCCCTCCACTTT.

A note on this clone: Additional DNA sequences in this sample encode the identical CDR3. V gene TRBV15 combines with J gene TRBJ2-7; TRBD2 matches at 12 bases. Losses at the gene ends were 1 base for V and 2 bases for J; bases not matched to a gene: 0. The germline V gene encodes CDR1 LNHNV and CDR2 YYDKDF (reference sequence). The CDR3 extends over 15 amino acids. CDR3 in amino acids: CATSRGLAGAYEQYF. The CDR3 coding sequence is TGTGCCACCAGCAGAGGACTAGCGGGAGCCTACGAGCAGTACTTC.

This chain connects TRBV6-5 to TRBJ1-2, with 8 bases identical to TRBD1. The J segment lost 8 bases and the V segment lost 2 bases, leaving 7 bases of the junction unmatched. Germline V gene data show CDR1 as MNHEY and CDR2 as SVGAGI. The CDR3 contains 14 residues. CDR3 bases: TGTGCCAGCAGTTACGCGAACAGGGGGGGAGGCTACACCTTC. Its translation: CASSYANRGGGYTF.